This TCR beta chain is from a study of T-cell reconstitution after alpha-beta-depleted transplantation in children. General study points: Elevated TCRbeta diversity at day 60 was traced, in some patients, to surviving recipient T cells and thymic progenitors. T-cell numbers and diversity, one year after transplant, stemmed largely from T cells that were newly produced.

This clonotype turned up a few times. What it binds is not known. Per germline, CDR1 DFQATT and CDR2 SNEGSKA (reference sequence). The V gene end was trimmed by 5 bases and the J gene end by 2 bases; junction bases not matched to a gene: 8. The CDR3 has 15 amino acids. Unique molecular identifiers were built into the TCRbeta library. TCRdb fed the PCR reads into MiXCR, producing one record per CDR3 protein. The sample consists of about 580,000 distinct CDR3 sequences, roughly 23% of them appearing once. J is TRBJ1-5 and V is TRBV20-1; TRBD1 agrees at 8 bases. This receptor was obtained from a boy under three years old who had a stem cell transplant for acute myeloid leukemia, so the T cells may come from the graft donor. The starting material was PBMCs, mostly from graft donor cells, obtained 360 days after TCRalphabeta/CD19-depleted stem cell transplant. This chain's CDR3 is CSAGPGTGGNQPQHF. CDR3 nucleotide sequence: TGCAGTGCTGGACCCGGGACAGGCGGCAATCAGCCCCAGCATTTT.